The rows below give T cell receptor beta chains drawn from one sample of a study of early T cells in non-severe SARS-CoV-2 infection. TCRdb reanalysed the 5' RACE reads using MiXCR and keeps one entry per CDR3 protein. Of some 77,000 distinct CDR3 sequences in the sample, approximately 12% were seen once. Sequences were derived from whole blood, sampled at baseline. Source of these receptors: an adult who was a healthcare worker with PCR-confirmed SARS-CoV-2 infection or an uninfected control (not recorded which). The donor label of this sample is uncertain. Both conserved end residues are part of each CDR3. The order of the fields is V gene, clone size, J gene, CDR3 protein. Size values are once, few and many counts, or a class for expanded clones, and some rows have none.

v_gene: TRBV5-6; abundance: many; j_gene: TRBJ2-2; CDR3aa: CASSPSGGGTGELFF
v_gene: TRBV20-1; abundance: many; j_gene: TRBJ1-1; CDR3aa: CSALTTSRGTEAFF
v_gene: TRBV18; abundance: .; j_gene: TRBJ2-5; CDR3aa: CASSGQKETQYF
v_gene: TRBV19; abundance: .; j_gene: TRBJ2-5; CDR3aa: CASSRPQETQYF
v_gene: TRBV7-3; abundance: many; j_gene: TRBJ2-3; CDR3aa: CASSFLRDTQYF
v_gene: TRBV2; abundance: .; j_gene: TRBJ1-2; CDR3aa: CASSTGQLKFF
v_gene: TRBV7-3; abundance: few; j_gene: TRBJ1-1; CDR3aa: CASSSVLGTEVFF
v_gene: TRBV6-5; abundance: .; j_gene: TRBJ1-2; CDR3aa: CASSLRPGSYVGYTF
v_gene: TRBV6-6; abundance: .; j_gene: TRBJ1-1; CDR3aa: CASSPENQAFF
v_gene: TRBV27; abundance: many; j_gene: TRBJ1-2; CDR3aa: CASRTGRGNYGYTF
v_gene: TRBV6-5; abundance: .; j_gene: TRBJ2-7; CDR3aa: CASSPGGIAYEQYF
v_gene: TRBV20-1; abundance: .; j_gene: TRBJ1-1; CDR3aa: CSARERGTYYRNTEAFF
v_gene: TRBV2; abundance: few; j_gene: TRBJ1-4; CDR3aa: CASSPEGGPNEKLFF
v_gene: TRBV7-2; abundance: many; j_gene: TRBJ2-3; CDR3aa: CASSRRAGTSGGADTQYF
v_gene: TRBV7-9; abundance: few; j_gene: TRBJ1-2; CDR3aa: CASSLGQPSYGYTF
v_gene: TRBV30; abundance: few; j_gene: TRBJ1-4; CDR3aa: CAWSLGTGNEKLFF
v_gene: TRBV7-6; abundance: few; j_gene: TRBJ2-6; CDR3aa: CASRSSTGANVLTF
v_gene: TRBV4-2; abundance: medium-sized; j_gene: TRBJ2-5; CDR3aa: CASSQEWEGGETQYF
v_gene: TRBV5-1; abundance: many; j_gene: TRBJ1-1; CDR3aa: CASSLAGAITEAFF
v_gene: TRBV20-1; abundance: .; j_gene: TRBJ2-1; CDR3aa: CSAIPLNEQFF
v_gene: TRBV20-1; abundance: .; j_gene: TRBJ2-1; CDR3aa: CSARRGTANEQFF
v_gene: TRBV6-2/TRBV6-3; abundance: .; j_gene: TRBJ2-2; CDR3aa: CASKAGGATGELFF
v_gene: TRBV27; abundance: .; j_gene: TRBJ2-1; CDR3aa: CASSSSRANRGEQFF
v_gene: TRBV7-3; abundance: few; j_gene: TRBJ2-3; CDR3aa: CASSSGTSEDTQYF
v_gene: TRBV12-3/TRBV12-4; abundance: .; j_gene: TRBJ2-3; CDR3aa: CASSSTGDTQYF
v_gene: TRBV28; abundance: many; j_gene: TRBJ2-7; CDR3aa: CASSLLEAYEQYF
v_gene: TRBV5-1; abundance: few; j_gene: TRBJ2-7; CDR3aa: CASSRRTDSSYEQYF
v_gene: TRBV7-9; abundance: many; j_gene: TRBJ2-2; CDR3aa: CASSLRSGINTGELFF
v_gene: TRBV7-2; abundance: .; j_gene: TRBJ2-1; CDR3aa: CASSFSRSSEQFF
v_gene: TRBV20-1; abundance: many; j_gene: TRBJ1-2; CDR3aa: CSATWETGPNYGYTF
v_gene: TRBV3-1; abundance: many; j_gene: TRBJ2-7; CDR3aa: CASSQVGRYEQYF
v_gene: TRBV6-2/TRBV6-3; abundance: .; j_gene: TRBJ1-1; CDR3aa: CASRTGWAEAFF
v_gene: TRBV28; abundance: .; j_gene: TRBJ1-2; CDR3aa: CASSFGGAYGYTF
v_gene: TRBV6-6; abundance: many; j_gene: TRBJ2-1; CDR3aa: CASSYGGSSYNEQFF
v_gene: TRBV25-1; abundance: many; j_gene: TRBJ2-7; CDR3aa: CATLDRSSYEQYF
v_gene: TRBV12-3/TRBV12-4; abundance: few; j_gene: TRBJ2-5; CDR3aa: CASSPMTGGGFETQYF
v_gene: TRBV20-1; abundance: .; j_gene: TRBJ2-5; CDR3aa: CSAIRIPRGTQYF
v_gene: TRBV5-4; abundance: few; j_gene: TRBJ2-5; CDR3aa: CATNSGGRLYQETQYF
v_gene: TRBV6-2/TRBV6-3; abundance: .; j_gene: TRBJ2-1; CDR3aa: CASMGSRTYNEQFF
v_gene: TRBV12-3/TRBV12-4; abundance: .; j_gene: TRBJ2-3; CDR3aa: CASRMEGFASTDTQYF